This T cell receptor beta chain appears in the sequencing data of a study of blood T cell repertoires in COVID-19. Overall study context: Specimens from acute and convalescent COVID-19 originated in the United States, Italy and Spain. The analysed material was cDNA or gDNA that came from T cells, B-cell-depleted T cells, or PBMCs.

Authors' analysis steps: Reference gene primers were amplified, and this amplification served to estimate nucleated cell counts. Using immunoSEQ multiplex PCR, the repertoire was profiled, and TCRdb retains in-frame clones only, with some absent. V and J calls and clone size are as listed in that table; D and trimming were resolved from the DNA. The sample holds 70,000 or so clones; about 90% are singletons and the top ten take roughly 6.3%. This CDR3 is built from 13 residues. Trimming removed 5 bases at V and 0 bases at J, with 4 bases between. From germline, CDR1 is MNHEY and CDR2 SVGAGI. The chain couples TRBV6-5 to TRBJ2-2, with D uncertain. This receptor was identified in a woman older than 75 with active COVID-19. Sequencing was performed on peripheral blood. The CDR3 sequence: CASSSPNTGELFF. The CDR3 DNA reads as TGTGCCAGCAGTAGCCCGAACACCGGGGAGCTGTTTTTT.